The rows below give T cell receptor beta chains drawn from one sample of a study of blood T cell repertoires in COVID-19. Profiled with immunoSEQ multiplex PCR; TCRdb holds only in-frame clones, not every one. This repertoire shows roughly 180,000 clones, approximately 86% found once; its top ten account for around a sixth. Sequenced material: PBMCs or T cells enriched from blood (not recorded which). The origin of the receptors is a man between 60 and 75 years old who had recovered from COVID-19. The CDR3 runs from the conserved cysteine through the conserved F or W. A D gene is named only where the DNA matches it firmly. Size tells how often a clone was seen (once, few, many) or the class of an expanded clone, and some rows leave it out.

v_gene	j_gene	abundance	d_gene	CDR3aa	CDR3nt
TRBV11-3	TRBJ2-3	-	-	CASSLGGNTDTQYF	TGTGCCAGCAGCTTGGGCGGGAACACAGATACGCAGTATTTT
TRBV9	TRBJ1-1	once	TRBD1	CASSARDSGVEAFF	TGTGCCAGCAGCGCAAGGGACAGCGGAGTTGAAGCTTTCTTT
TRBV28	TRBJ1-1	-	-	CASSPGESEAFF	TGTGCCAGCAGCCCCGGTGAGAGTGAAGCTTTCTTT
TRBV6-5	TRBJ2-2	-	TRBD1	CASSYPGQGGTGELFF	TGTGCCAGCAGTTACCCGGGACAGGGGGGCACCGGGGAGCTGTTTTTT
TRBV2	TRBJ2-7	few	-	CASRKGVSYEQYF	TGTGCCAGCCGAAAGGGGGTAAGCTACGAGCAGTACTTC
TRBV5-1	TRBJ1-3	few	-	CASAQGNTIYF	TGCGCCAGCGCACAGGGAAACACCATATATTTT
TRBV7-2	TRBJ2-2	-	TRBD1	CASSLVGTGANTGELFF	TGTGCCAGCAGCTTAGTAGGGACAGGGGCGAACACCGGGGAGCTGTTTTTT
TRBV11-3	TRBJ2-5	once	-	CASSRPPGETQYF	TGTGCCAGCAGCCGACCGCCCGGGGAGACCCAGTACTTC
TRBV6-5	TRBJ1-2	-	-	CASSSGSGYTF	TGTGCCAGCAGCTCTGGCAGTGGCTACACCTTC
TRBV27	TRBJ1-4	-	-	CASSLLGGNEKLFF	TGTGCCAGCAGCCTCCTGGGGGGGAATGAAAAACTGTTTTTT
TRBV28	TRBJ1-4	-	TRBD1	CASSPPGTGVATNEKLFF	TGTGCCAGCAGCCCTCCCGGGACAGGGGTTGCAACTAATGAAAAACTGTTTTTT